This record looks at one T cell receptor beta chain sequence and its context. The time point is: newly diagnosed GD, antithyroid drugs for less than 3 months. PBMC RNA was the source of the TCR library. For TCR beta, libraries came from iRepertoire HTBI primers and Arm-PCR of CDR3 regions. Each CDR3 protein is one row after TCRdb ran MiXCR on the multiplex PCR reads. Of over 500,000 distinct CDR3 sequences in the sample, about 16% were seen once. This entry is derived from a study of regulatory T cells in long-lasting Graves disease. The CDR3 sequence is 15 residues long. V lost 3 bases and J 6 bases, leaving 15 bases between the germline ends. Germline CDR1 LNHDA, CDR2 SQIVND (reference sequence). These data were also filed under a second study, of T cells in Graves' hyperthyroidism and ophthalmopathy.

Sequenced here: peripheral blood mononuclear cells (PBMCs), sampled at new diagnosis, from a patient treated with antithyroid drugs. This chain connects TRBV19 to TRBJ1-5; TRBD1 is a possible D gene (6 bases). The source is a woman between 25 and 40 years old with Graves disease. In nucleotides, the CDR3 is TGTGCCAGTAGTATCGGACAGCTTTCCGTTCAGCCCCAGCATTTT. Protein: CASSIGQLSVQPQHF.